These 2 T cell receptor beta chains share one sample of origin, sequenced in a study of cytotoxic CD8 clonotypes in ibrutinib-treated CLL. Sequencing was performed with immunoSEQ multiplex PCR; in TCRdb, only in-frame clones are kept and a portion is missing. The sample comprises some 140,000 clones, about four fifths of which are singletons, and around 13% rests with the top ten. This material consisted of PBMCs, taken after 12 months of ibrutinib treatment. The receptors derive from a human donor with chronic lymphocytic leukemia.

The chain joins TRBV7-6 to TRBJ2-2, with no clear D. Germline lookup yields CDR1 SGHVS and CDR2 FNYEAQ. This CDR3 is 14 amino acids long. The V and J ends lost 1 base and 4 bases respectively, with 7 bases between them. CDR3 amino acids: CASSLGRGTGELFF. DNA of the CDR3: TGTGCCAGCAGCTTAGGGAGAGGCACCGGGGAGCTGTTTTTT.

The CDR3 loop is CASSSEPGQGLSAVYEQYF. Written as DNA, the CDR3 is TGTGCCAGCAGCTCTGAACCGGGACAGGGTTTATCTGCCGTCTACGAGCAGTACTTC. The V call is TRBV7-2, the J call TRBJ2-7; 9 bases line up with TRBD1. V trimming: 4 bases; J trimming: 3 bases; junction bases outside the gene matches: 19. The CDR3 is 19 amino acids. CDR1 is SGHTA and CDR2 is FQGNSA in the germline V gene.